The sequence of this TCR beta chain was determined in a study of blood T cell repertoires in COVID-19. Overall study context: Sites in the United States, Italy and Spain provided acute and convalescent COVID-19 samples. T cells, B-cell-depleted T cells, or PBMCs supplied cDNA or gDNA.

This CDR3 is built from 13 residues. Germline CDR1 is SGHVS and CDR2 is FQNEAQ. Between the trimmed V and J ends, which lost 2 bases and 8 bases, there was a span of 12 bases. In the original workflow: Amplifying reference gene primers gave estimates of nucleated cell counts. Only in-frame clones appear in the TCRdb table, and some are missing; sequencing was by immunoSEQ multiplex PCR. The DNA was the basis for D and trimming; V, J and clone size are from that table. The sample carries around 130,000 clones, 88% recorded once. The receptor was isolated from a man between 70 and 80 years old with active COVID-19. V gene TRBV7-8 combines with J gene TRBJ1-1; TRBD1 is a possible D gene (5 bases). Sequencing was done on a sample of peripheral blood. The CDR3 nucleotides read TGTGCCAGCAGCTTAAAGCTCGGGGGGGAAGCTTTCTTT. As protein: CASSLKLGGEAFF. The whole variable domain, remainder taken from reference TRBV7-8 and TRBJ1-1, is GAGVSQSPRYKVAKRGQDVALRCDPISGHVSLFWYQQALGQGPEFLTYFQNEAQLDKSGLPSDRFFAERPEGSVSTLKIQRTQQEDSAVYLCASSLKLGGEAFFGQGTRLTVV.